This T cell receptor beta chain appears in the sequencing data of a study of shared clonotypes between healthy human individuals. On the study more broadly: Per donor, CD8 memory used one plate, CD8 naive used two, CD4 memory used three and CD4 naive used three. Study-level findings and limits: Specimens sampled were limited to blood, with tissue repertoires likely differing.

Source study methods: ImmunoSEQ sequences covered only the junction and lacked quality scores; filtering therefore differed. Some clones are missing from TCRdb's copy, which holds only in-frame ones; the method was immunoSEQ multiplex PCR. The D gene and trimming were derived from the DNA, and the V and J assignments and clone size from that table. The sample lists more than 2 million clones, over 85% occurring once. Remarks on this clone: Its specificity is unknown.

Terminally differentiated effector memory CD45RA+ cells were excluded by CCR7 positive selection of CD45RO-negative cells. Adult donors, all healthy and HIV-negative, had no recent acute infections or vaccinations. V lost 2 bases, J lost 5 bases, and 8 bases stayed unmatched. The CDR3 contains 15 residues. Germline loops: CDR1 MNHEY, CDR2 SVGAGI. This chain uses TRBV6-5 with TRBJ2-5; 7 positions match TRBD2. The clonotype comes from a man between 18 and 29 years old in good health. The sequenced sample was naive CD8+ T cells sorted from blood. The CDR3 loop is CASSYGSGVLETQYF. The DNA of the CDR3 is TGTGCCAGCAGTTACGGGAGCGGGGTACTGGAGACCCAGTACTTC.